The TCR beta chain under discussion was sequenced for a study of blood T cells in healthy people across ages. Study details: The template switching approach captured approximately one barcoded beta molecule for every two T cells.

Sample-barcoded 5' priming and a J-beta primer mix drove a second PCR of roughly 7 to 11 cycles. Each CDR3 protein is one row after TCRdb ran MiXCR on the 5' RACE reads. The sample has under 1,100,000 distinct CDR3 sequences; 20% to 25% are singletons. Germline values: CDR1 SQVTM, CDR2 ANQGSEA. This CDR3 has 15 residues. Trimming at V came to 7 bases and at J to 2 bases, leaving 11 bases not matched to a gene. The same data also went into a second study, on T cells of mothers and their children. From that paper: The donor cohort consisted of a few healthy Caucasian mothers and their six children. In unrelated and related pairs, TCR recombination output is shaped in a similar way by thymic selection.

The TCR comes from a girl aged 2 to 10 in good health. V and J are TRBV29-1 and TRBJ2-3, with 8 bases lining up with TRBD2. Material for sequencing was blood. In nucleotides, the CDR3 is TGCAGCGCGGGTTCAGAGCGGGGGATCACAGATACGCAGTATTTT. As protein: CSAGSERGITDTQYF.